Below, 17 T cell receptor beta chains from the same sample are listed, as sequenced in a study of PD-1 blockade in mismatch repair-deficient tumors. Measured with immunoSEQ multiplex PCR; TCRdb has only the in-frame clones, and not every one. In the table there are approximately 130,000 clones, roughly 86% of which are singletons. Specimen: peripheral blood, collected 44 weeks after starting pembrolizumab. The receptors come from an adult with mismatch repair-deficient cancer.

The chain is built from TRBV7-9 and TRBJ2-5; TRBD2 matches 12 bases. The V and J ends lost 2 bases and 4 bases, in that order; junction bases with no gene match: 8. The V gene's germline CDR1 is SEHNR and CDR2 FQNEAQ (reference sequence). CDR3 length equals 17 residues. CDR3 in amino acids: CASSLRLAGGPGETQYF. The DNA of the CDR3 is TGTGCCAGCAGCTTAAGGCTAGCGGGAGGGCCGGGAGAGACCCAGTACTTC.

The chain couples TRBV19 to TRBJ2-5, with 8 bases that match TRBD2. Germline CDR1 reads LNHDA; CDR2 reads SQIVND (reference sequence). The CDR3 contains 15 residues. J was trimmed by 1 base and V by 3 bases; bases with no gene match: 4. The CDR3 loop reads CASSISGLAQETQYF. The CDR3, as DNA: TGTGCCAGTAGTATTTCCGGACTAGCCCAAGAGACCCAGTACTTC.

The chain carries TRBV7-2 and TRBJ2-7; 9 bases map to TRBD2. CDR3 length: 15 residues. The germline CDR1 and CDR2 sequences are SGHTA and FQGNSA. The V segment lost 6 bases and the J segment 2 bases; nucleotides outside the gene matches: 8. CDR3 sequence: CASRSSGSPTYEQYF. CDR3 bases: TGTGCCAGCAGAAGTAGCGGGAGCCCTACCTACGAGCAGTACTTC.

This clone was seen a single time. V is TRBV11-2 and J is TRBJ1-3; D is unresolved. CDR3 size: 13 residues. V was shortened by 11 bases and J by 4 bases, with 15 bases between the two germline ends. Per germline, CDR1 SGHAT and CDR2 FQNNGV. The CDR3 here is CASNQVRGNTIYF. The CDR3, as DNA: TGTGCCTCCAACCAGGTCAGAGGAAACACCATATATTTT.

The chain recombines TRBV6-5 with TRBJ2-7, with 8 bases matching TRBD1. This CDR3 has 14 amino acids. The V segment lost 4 bases and the J segment 6 bases; nucleotides outside the gene matches: 8. Germline values: CDR1 MNHEY, CDR2 SVGAGI. CDR3 nucleotides: TGTGCCAGCAGTTGGGGCAGGGGGCCGACCGAGCAGTACTTC. The encoded protein is CASSWGRGPTEQYF.

V gene TRBV28 combines with J gene TRBJ1-4; D not resolved. Germline loops: CDR1 MDHEN, CDR2 SYDVKM. This CDR3 has 14 amino acids. V lost 5 bases and J 0 bases, leaving 7 bases between the germline ends. CDR3 DNA: TGTGCCAGCAGTCCTCAAGCAACTAATGAAAAACTGTTTTTT. It translates to CASSPQATNEKLFF.

The J gene is TRBJ2-3, the V gene TRBV4-2; D perhaps matches TRBD2 (5 bases). The ends were cut back, 0 bases at V and 4 bases at J, with 11 bases in the middle. The CDR3 is 15 residues long. CDR1 LGHNA and CDR2 YNFKEQ come from the germline V gene. This CDR3 is CASSQERAAADTQYF. CDR3 sequence (DNA): TGTGCCAGCAGCCAAGAGAGGGCAGCAGCAGATACGCAGTATTTT.

The rearrangement joins TRBV6-5 to TRBJ2-5, with D perhaps TRBD1 (6 bases). Germline V gene data show CDR1 as MNHEY and CDR2 as SVGAGI. This CDR3 region has 13 residues. Trimming removed 6 bases at V and 3 bases at J, with 11 bases between. CDR3 region: CASRRQAEETQYF. CDR3 sequence (DNA): TGTGCCAGCAGGCGACAGGCCGAAGAGACCCAGTACTTC.

The chain has TRBV5-1 and TRBJ2-4; 13 bases align to TRBD2. Germline V CDR1 and CDR2: SGHRS, YFSETQ. The CDR3 extends over 21 amino acids. J gave up 1 base and V 0 bases, and 13 bases lay outside the gene matches. CDR3 in amino acids: CASSLEAPGLAGVLAKNIQYF. The CDR3 DNA follows: TGCGCCAGCAGCTTGGAGGCACCCGGACTAGCGGGAGTGTTGGCCAAAAACATTCAGTACTTC.

CDR3 coding DNA: TGTGCCTGGAGGAATCCCAGGAGTGCCAAAAACATTCAGTACTTC. This translates into CAWRNPRSAKNIQYF. The chain is built from TRBV30 and TRBJ2-4; D unclear. The germline V and J ends were trimmed by 3 bases and 1 base, with 13 bases remaining between them. Germline values: CDR1 GTSNPN, CDR2 SVGIG (reference sequence). The CDR3 covers 15 residues.

The chain carries TRBV28 and TRBJ1-4, with D tentatively TRBD1 (5 bases). The CDR3 spans 12 residues. Trimming removed 5 bases from V and 5 bases from J, with 6 bases in between. Germline V gene lookup returns CDR1 MDHEN and CDR2 SYDVKM. The CDR3 sequence: CASSQGNEKLFF. In nucleotides, the CDR3 is TGTGCCAGCAGTCAGGGAAATGAAAAACTGTTTTTT.

This sequence joins TRBV19 and TRBJ2-7; no clear D. The germline V gene has CDR1 LNHDA and CDR2 SQIVND (reference sequence). The CDR3 extends over 15 amino acids. Trimming shortened V by 4 bases and J by 0 bases, and 13 bases separated the two germline ends. As DNA, the CDR3 is TGTGCCAGTAGTACGCTCCCTGGTAACTCCTACGAGCAGTACTTC. Its translation is CASSTLPGNSYEQYF.

The chain couples TRBV6-1 to TRBJ2-7, with D possibly TRBD1 on 5 matching bases. The CDR3 has 15 amino acids. Per the germline V gene, CDR1 is MNHNS and CDR2 is SASEGT. The germline V and J ends were trimmed by 6 bases and 2 bases, with 17 bases remaining between them. The CDR3 coding sequence is TGTGCCAGCAGCCCCTGGGGCAAATGGCCCTACGAGCAGTACTTC. The encoded protein is CASSPWGKWPYEQYF.

V and J are TRBV29-1 and TRBJ1-1; a possible D gene is TRBD1 (5 bases). V was cut by 5 bases and J by 3 bases, with 13 bases left in between. CDR3 size: 13 residues. Germline CDR1 and CDR2: SQVTM and ANQGSEA. The CDR3 DNA follows: TGCAGCGTTCAATCTCGGGGGGACACTGAAGCTTTCTTT. The encoded protein is CSVQSRGDTEAFF.

This clone appeared a few times. The chain joins TRBV27 to TRBJ2-7; D perhaps matches TRBD1 (6 bases). The germline CDR1 and CDR2 sequences are MNHEY and SMNVEV (reference sequence). V dropped 6 bases and J dropped 3 bases, with 15 bases sitting between them. This CDR3 is built from 14 residues. DNA of the CDR3: TGTGCCAGCAGGACCCCCGACAGGCTCTACGAGCAGTACTTC. Its translation is CASRTPDRLYEQYF.

V is TRBV19 and J is TRBJ1-5; 7 nucleotides match TRBD1. Germline-derived CDR1 and CDR2 are LNHDA and SQIVND (reference sequence). The CDR3 contains 13 residues. Trimming at V came to 7 bases and at J to 6 bases, leaving 6 bases not matched to a gene. This chain's CDR3 is CASNDREGQPQHF. The CDR3 nucleotides are TGTGCCAGTAACGACAGGGAGGGTCAGCCCCAGCATTTT.

This sequence joins TRBV21-1 and TRBJ1-1. TRBV21-1 is a recognized pseudogene. The CDR3 length is 19 residues. CDR3 sequence (DNA): TGTGCCAGCAGCAAACTCCGGGACGGGTTCCCTTCTCCGAACACTGAAGCTTTCTTT. Translating gives CASSKLRDGFPSPNTEAFF.